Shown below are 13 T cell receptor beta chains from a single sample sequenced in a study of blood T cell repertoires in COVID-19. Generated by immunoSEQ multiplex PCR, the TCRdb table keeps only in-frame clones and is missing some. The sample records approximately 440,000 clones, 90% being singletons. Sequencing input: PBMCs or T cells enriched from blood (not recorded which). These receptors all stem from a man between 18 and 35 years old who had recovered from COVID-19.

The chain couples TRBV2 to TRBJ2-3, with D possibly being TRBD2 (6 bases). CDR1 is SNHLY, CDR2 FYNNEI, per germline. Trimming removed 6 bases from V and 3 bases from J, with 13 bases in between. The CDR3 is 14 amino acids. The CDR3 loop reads CASSPGDSTDTQYF. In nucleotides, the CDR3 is TGTGCCAGCAGCCCGGGGGACTCTACAGATACGCAGTATTTT.

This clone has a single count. The CDR3 sequence: CASLRGEVAENQETQYF. CDR3 DNA: TGTGCCAGCTTACGGGGTGAGGTAGCGGAGAACCAAGAGACCCAGTACTTC. The chain uses TRBV21-1 and TRBJ2-5; the DNA was not used to check the table's D call, TRBD2. TRBV21-1 is designated a pseudogene. This CDR3 is 17 amino acids long.

The CDR3 DNA reads TGTGCCAGCGGCACAGGGCCTGAAGAGACCCAGTACTTC. It encodes CASGTGPEETQYF. This rearrangement joins TRBV5-4 to TRBJ2-5; possibly TRBD1 for D (6 bases). This CDR3 is 13 amino acids long. V was trimmed by 7 bases and J by 3 bases, leaving 13 bases between them. CDR1 and CDR2 from the germline V gene are SGHNT and YYREEE (reference sequence).

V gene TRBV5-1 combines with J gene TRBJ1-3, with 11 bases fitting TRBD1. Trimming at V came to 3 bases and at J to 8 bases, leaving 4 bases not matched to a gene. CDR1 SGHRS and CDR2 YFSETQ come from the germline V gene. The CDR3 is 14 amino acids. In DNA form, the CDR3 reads TGCGCCAGCAGCTGGACAGGGGGCAGTGACACCATATATTTT. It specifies CASSWTGGSDTIYF.

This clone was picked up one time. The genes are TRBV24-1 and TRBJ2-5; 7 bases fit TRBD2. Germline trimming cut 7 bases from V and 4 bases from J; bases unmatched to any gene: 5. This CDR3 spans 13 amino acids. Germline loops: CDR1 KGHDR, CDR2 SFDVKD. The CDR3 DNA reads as TGTGCCACCAGGGGGGACTATGGAGAGACCCAGTACTTC. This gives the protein CATRGDYGETQYF.

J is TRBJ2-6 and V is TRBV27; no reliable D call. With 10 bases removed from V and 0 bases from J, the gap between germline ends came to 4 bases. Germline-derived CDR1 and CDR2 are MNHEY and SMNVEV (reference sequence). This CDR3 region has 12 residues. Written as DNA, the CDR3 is TGTGCCACCCTCTCTGGGGCCAACGTCCTGACTTTC. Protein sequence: CATLSGANVLTF.

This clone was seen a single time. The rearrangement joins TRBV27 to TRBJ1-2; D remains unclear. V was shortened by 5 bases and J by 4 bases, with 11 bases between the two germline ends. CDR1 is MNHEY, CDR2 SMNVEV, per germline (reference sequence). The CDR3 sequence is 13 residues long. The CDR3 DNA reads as TGTGCCAGCAGTCAGGATGCTTTCTATGGCTACACCTTC. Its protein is CASSQDAFYGYTF.

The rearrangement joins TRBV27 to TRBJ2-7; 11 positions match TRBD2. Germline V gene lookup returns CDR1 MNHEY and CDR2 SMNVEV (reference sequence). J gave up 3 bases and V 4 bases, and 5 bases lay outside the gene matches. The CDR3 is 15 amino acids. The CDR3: CASSSPGLADYEQYF. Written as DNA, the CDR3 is TGTGCCAGCAGTTCCCCGGGACTAGCGGACTACGAGCAGTACTTC.

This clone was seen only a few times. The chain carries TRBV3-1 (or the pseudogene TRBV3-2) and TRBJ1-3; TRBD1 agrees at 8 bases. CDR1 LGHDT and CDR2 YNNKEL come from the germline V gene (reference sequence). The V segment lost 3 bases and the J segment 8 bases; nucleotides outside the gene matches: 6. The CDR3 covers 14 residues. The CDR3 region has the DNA TGTGCCAGCAGCCAGCAGGGGGCCCTACACACCATATATTTT. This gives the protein CASSQQGALHTIYF.

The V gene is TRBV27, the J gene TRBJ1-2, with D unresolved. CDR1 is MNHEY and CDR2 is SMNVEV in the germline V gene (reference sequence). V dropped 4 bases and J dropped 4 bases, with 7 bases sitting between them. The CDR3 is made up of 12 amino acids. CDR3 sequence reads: CASSSPFYGYTF. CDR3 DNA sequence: TGTGCCAGCAGTTCCCCCTTCTATGGCTACACCTTC.

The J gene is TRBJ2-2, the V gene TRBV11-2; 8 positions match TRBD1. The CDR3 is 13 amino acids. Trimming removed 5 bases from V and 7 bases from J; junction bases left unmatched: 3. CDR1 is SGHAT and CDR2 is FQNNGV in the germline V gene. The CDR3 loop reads CASSIDRGGELFF. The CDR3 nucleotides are TGTGCCAGCAGCATCGACAGGGGCGGGGAGCTGTTTTTT. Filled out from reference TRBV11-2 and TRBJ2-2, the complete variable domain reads EAGVAQSPRYKIIEKRQSVAFWCNPISGHATLYWYQQILGQGPKLLIQFQNNGVVDDSQLPKDRFSAERLKGVDSTLKIQPAKLEDSAVYLCASSIDRGGELFFGEGSRLTVL.

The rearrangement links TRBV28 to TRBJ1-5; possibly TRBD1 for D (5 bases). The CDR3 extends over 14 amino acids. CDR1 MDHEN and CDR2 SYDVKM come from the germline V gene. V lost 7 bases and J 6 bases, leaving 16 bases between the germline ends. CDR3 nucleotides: TGTGCCAGCATTACCAAAGGGGATAGTCAGCCCCAGCATTTT. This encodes CASITKGDSQPQHF.

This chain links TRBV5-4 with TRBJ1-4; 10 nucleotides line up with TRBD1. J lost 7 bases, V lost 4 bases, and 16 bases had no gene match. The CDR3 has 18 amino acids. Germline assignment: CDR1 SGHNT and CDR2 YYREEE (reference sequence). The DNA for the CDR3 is TGTGCCAGCAGCCGAAACGGACAGGGGGAATGGGGTAGTGAAAAACTGTTTTTT. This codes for CASSRNGQGEWGSEKLFF.